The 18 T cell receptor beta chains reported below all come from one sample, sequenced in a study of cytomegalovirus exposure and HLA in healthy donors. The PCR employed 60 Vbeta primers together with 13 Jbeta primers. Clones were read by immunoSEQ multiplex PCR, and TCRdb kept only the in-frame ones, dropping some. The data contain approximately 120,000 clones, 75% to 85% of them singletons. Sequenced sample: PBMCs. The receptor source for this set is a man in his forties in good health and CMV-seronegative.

The CDR3 loop is CASSLAGQSYEQYF. DNA of the CDR3: TGTGCCAGCAGCTTAGCGGGACAGTCCTACGAGCAGTACTTC. The chain carries TRBV11-2 and TRBJ2-7; 7 bases match TRBD1. The germline gives CDR1 SGHAT, CDR2 FQNNGV. The V and J ends lost 1 base and 1 base, in that order; junction bases with no gene match: 1. CDR3 size: 14 residues.

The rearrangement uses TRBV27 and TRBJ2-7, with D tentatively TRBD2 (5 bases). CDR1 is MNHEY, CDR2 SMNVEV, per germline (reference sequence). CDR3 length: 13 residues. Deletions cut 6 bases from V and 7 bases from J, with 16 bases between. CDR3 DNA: TGTGCCAGCAGGCCCCATATTCGGGGTGAGCAGTACTTC. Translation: CASRPHIRGEQYF.

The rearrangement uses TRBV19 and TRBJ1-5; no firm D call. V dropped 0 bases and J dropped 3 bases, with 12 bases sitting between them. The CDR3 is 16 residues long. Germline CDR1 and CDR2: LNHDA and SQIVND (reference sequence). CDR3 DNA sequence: TGTGCCAGTAGTATAGAGCCCGGAGATTCCAATCAGCCCCAGCATTTT. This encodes CASSIEPGDSNQPQHF.

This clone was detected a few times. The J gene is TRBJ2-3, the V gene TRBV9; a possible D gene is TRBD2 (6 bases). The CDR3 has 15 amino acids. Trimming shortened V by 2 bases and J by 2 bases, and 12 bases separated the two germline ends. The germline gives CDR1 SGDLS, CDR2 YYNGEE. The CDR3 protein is CASSVGGAYTDTQYF. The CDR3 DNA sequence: TGTGCCAGCAGCGTCGGCGGGGCTTACACAGATACGCAGTATTTT.

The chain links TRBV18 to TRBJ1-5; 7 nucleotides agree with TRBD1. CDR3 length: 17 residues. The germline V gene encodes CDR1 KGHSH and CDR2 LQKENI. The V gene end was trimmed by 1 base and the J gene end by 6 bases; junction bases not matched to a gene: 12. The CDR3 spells CASSPQIRPGGSQPQHF. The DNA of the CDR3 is TGTGCCAGCTCACCACAAATTAGGCCAGGGGGTAGTCAGCCCCAGCATTTT. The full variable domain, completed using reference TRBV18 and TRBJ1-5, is NAGVMQNPRHLVRRRGQEARLRCSPMKGHSHVYWYRQLPEEGLKFMVYLQKENIIDESGMPKERFSAEFPKEGPSILRIQQVVRGDSAAYFCASSPQIRPGGSQPQHFGDGTRLSIL.

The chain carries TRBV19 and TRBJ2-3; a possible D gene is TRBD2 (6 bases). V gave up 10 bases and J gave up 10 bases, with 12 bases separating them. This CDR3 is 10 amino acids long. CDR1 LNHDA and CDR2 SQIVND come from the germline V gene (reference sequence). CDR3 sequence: CATSDYAQYF. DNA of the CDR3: TGTGCCACCTCGGACTACGCGCAGTATTTT.

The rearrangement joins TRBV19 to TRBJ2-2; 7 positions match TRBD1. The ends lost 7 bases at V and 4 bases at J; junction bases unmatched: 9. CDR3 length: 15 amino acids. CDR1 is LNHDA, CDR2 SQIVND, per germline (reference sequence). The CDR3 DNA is TGTGCCAGTACGCGGACAGGACGGGGCACCGGGGAGCTGTTTTTT. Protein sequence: CASTRTGRGTGELFF. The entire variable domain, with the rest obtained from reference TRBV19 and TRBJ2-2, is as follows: DGGITQSPKYLFRKEGQNVTLSCEQNLNHDAMYWYRQDPGQGLRLIYYSQIVNDFQKGDIAEGYSVSREKKESFPLTVTSAQKNPTAFYLCASTRTGRGTGELFFGEGSRLTVL.

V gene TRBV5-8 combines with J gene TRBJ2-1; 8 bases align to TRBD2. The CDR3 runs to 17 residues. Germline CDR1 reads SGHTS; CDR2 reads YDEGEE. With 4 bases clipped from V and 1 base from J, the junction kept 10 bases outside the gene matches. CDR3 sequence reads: CASSTRLARSSYNEQFF. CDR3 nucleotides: TGTGCCAGCAGCACCCGACTAGCGCGTTCTTCCTACAATGAGCAGTTCTTC. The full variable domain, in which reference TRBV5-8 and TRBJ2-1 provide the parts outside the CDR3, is EAGVTQSPTHLIKTRGQQATLRCSPISGHTSVYWYQQALGLGLQFLLWYDEGEERNRGNFPPRFSGRQFPNYSSELNVNALELEDSALYLCASSTRLARSSYNEQFFGPGTRLTVL.

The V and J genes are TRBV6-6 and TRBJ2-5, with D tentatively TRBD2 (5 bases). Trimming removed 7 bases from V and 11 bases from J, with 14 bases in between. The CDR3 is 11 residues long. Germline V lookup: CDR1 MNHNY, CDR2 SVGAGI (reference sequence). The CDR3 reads CASTGNVEQYF. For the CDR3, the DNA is TGTGCCAGCACGGGGAATGTGGAGCAGTACTTC.

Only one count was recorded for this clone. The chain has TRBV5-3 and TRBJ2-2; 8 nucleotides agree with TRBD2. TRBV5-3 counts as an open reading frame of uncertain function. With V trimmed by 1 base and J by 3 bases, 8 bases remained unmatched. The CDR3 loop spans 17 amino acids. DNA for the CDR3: TGTGCCAGAAGCTTGAGCACCCGGGGGGGCCACACCGGGGAGCTGTTTTTT. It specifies CARSLSTRGGHTGELFF.

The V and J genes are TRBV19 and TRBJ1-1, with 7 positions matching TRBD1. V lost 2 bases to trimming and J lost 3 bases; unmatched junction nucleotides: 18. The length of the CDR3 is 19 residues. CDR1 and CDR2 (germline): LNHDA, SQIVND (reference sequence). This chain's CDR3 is CASSIQWDSRLGLYTEAFF. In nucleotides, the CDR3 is TGTGCCAGTAGTATACAATGGGACAGTCGATTGGGTCTTTACACTGAAGCTTTCTTT.

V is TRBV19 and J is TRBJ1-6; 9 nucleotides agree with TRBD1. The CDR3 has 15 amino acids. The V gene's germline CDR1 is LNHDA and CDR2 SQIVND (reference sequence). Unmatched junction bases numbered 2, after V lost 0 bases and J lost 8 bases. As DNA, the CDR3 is TGTGCCAGTAGTATAGAGGGACAGGGTGATTCACCCCTCCACTTT. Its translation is CASSIEGQGDSPLHF.

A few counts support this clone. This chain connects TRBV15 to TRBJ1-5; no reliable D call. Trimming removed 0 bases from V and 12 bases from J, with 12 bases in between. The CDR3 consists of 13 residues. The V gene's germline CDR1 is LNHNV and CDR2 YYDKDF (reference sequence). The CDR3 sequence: CATSRDGRAFQHF. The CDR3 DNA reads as TGTGCCACCAGCAGAGATGGGCGAGCCTTCCAGCATTTT.

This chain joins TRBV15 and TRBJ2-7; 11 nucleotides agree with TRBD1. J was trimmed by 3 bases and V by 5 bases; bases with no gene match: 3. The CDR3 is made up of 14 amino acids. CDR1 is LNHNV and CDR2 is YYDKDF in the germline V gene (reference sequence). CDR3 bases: TGTGCCACCAGCGCCGGGACAGGGGGCTACGAGCAGTACTTC. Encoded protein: CATSAGTGGYEQYF.

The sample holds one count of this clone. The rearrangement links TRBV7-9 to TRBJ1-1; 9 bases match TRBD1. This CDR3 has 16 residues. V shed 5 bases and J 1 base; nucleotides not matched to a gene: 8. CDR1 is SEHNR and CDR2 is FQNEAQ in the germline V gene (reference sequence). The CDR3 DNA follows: TGTGCCAGCAGCCCGCAACAGGGGGCAAGGAACACTGAAGCTTTCTTT. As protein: CASSPQQGARNTEAFF.

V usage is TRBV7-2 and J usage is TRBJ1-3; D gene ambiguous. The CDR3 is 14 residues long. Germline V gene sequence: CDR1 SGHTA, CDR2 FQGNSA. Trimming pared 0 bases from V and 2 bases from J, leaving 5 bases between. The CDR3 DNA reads TGTGCCAGCAGCTTAGCGGGCACTGGAAACACCATATATTTT. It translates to CASSLAGTGNTIYF.

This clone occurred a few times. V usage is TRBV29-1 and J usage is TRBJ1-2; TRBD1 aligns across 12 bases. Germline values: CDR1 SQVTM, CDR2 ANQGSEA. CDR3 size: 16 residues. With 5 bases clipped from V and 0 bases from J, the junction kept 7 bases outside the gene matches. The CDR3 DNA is TGCAGCGTTCACGCCGGGACAGGGGGCACTAACTATGGCTACACCTTC. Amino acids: CSVHAGTGGTNYGYTF.

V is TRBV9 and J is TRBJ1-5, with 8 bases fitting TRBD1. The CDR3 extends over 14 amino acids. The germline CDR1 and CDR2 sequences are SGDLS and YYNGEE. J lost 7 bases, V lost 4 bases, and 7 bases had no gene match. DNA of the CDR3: TGTGCCAGCAGCCCTCGGACAGGGCCCCAGCCCCAGCATTTT. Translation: CASSPRTGPQPQHF.